Listed below are T cell receptor beta chains from one sample, sequenced in a study of beta chain features in type 1 diabetes. Measured with immunoSEQ multiplex PCR; TCRdb has only the in-frame clones, and not every one. The repertoire consists of about 710,000 clones, with more than 12% occurring once and the leading ten covering 0.04%. The sequenced sample consisted of naive CD4+ T cells from blood. These receptors came from a man aged 18-30 years with type 1 diabetes. The CDR3 runs from the conserved cysteine through the conserved F or W. D genes are given only for firm matches. Size is omitted from some rows. Given values are once, few, many or a class for expanded clones.

size	V	D	J	DNA	CDR3
few	TRBV7-2	TRBD1	TRBJ2-4	TGTGCCAGCAGCCCACTGGACAGGGACAAAAACATCCAGTACTTC	CASSPLDRDKNIQYF
.	TRBV7-9	TRBD1	TRBJ2-7	TGTGCCAGCAGCTTTGGGGTCGACAGGGCCGGCGAGCAGTACTTC	CASSFGVDRAGEQYF
.	TRBV28	.	TRBJ2-3	TGTGCCAGCAATATATGGGGAGTTGCGGATACGCAGTATTTT	CASNIWGVADTQYF
.	TRBV5-1	TRBD1	TRBJ2-3	TGCGCCAGCAGCCGTGTCGGACAGGCCGACACAGATACGCAGTATTTT	CASSRVGQADTDTQYF
.	TRBV7-6	.	TRBJ2-5	TGTGCCAGCAGCTTCGGGACTGGGGAGACCCAGTACTTC	CASSFGTGETQYF
.	TRBV5-4	.	TRBJ2-3	TGTGCCAGCACACCAGGGGCAGGAGATACGCAGTATTTT	CASTPGAGDTQYF
few	TRBV7-2	.	TRBJ1-5	TGTGCCAGCAGCTTAGGGTTCCAGCCCCAGCATTTT	CASSLGFQPQHF
few	TRBV7-2	TRBD2	TRBJ2-7	TGTGCCAGCAGCCCAACCATCCCGGGACTAGCGGGGGGGCAGGGCGAGCAGTACTTC	CASSPTIPGLAGGQGEQYF
few	TRBV7-2	.	TRBJ2-6	TGTGCCAGCAGCTCATGGACAGTGGCCAACGTCCTGACTTTC	CASSSWTVANVLTF
.	TRBV7-2	.	TRBJ2-1	TGTGCCAGCAGACCCGGACAGTTGGACAATGAGCAGTTCTTC	CASRPGQLDNEQFF
.	TRBV4-1	.	TRBJ2-3	TGCGCCAGCAGCCAAATACAGGGTTTTTGGACAGATACGCAGTATTTT	CASSQIQGFWTDTQYF
.	TRBV10-3	TRBD1	TRBJ1-5	TGTGCCATCAGCGACCTAGGGGGCATCGGGCATCAGCCCCAGCATTTT	CAISDLGGIGHQPQHF
few	TRBV27	.	TRBJ2-7	TGTGCCAGCAGTATGGGGGCAGGAGCCACCTACGAGCAGTACTTC	CASSMGAGATYEQYF
.	TRBV30	TRBD1	TRBJ1-1	TGTGCCTGGAGTGCCAAAGGGACAGGGAGATCAGCTTTCTTT	CAWSAKGTGRSAFF
.	TRBV18	.	TRBJ1-1	TGTGCCAGCTCACCCCGACAGGTTGGGGCGGGCACTGAAGCTTTCTTT	CASSPRQVGAGTEAFF
.	TRBV25-1	TRBD2	TRBJ2-7	TGTGCCAGCAGTGAACTAGCGGGAGGGTCCTACGAGCAGTACTTC	CASSELAGGSYEQYF
.	TRBV11-3	.	TRBJ2-2	TGTGCCAGCAGCCCCGAAGGGGGGCCCGGGGAGCTGTTTTTT	CASSPEGGPGELFF
.	TRBV13	.	TRBJ1-5	TGTGCCAGCAGCCTCAGAGAGCAGGAGGATCAGCCCCAGCATTTT	CASSLREQEDQPQHF
.	TRBV30	.	TRBJ2-7	TGTGCCCTTAGGCCGGCAGGGCGGTACGAGCAGTACTTC	CALRPAGRYEQYF
few	TRBV19	TRBD2	TRBJ2-1	TGTGCCAGTAGTAGGCGGGAGGGCCCCTACAATGAGCAGTTCTTC	CASSRREGPYNEQFF
.	TRBV2	.	TRBJ2-7	TGTGCCAGCGTCAATGGCGGACTCTACGAGCAGTACTTC	CASVNGGLYEQYF
.	TRBV7-6	.	TRBJ2-7	TGTGCCAGCAGCTTAGGAGGGGTCGCCTGGGAGCAGTACTTC	CASSLGGVAWEQYF
.	TRBV27	.	TRBJ1-1	TGTGCCAGCAGTTTAAGAGTTGGGGCCCACACTGAAGCTTTCTTT	CASSLRVGAHTEAFF
few	TRBV30	.	TRBJ1-5	TGTGCCTGGAGTGTACGAGGGAACCAGCCCCAGCATTTT	CAWSVRGNQPQHF
.	TRBV27	TRBD1	TRBJ1-1	TGTGCCAGCAGGTCGACAGGGGCGAACACTGAAGCTTTCTTT	CASRSTGANTEAFF
few	TRBV23-1	.	TRBJ2-1	TGCGCCAGCAGTCAATCAGAGATTCCTAATTCGAGCTCCTACAATGAGCAGTTCTTC	CASSQSEIPNSSSYNEQFF
.	TRBV5-1	TRBD1	TRBJ1-2	TGCGCCAGCAGCTTTGTCCAGGGGGATGGCTACACCTTC	CASSFVQGDGYTF
.	TRBV10-3	TRBD2	TRBJ2-1	TGTGCTATCTCTCCGGGACTAGCGGCGAATGAGCAGTTCTTC	CAISPGLAANEQFF
few	TRBV2	TRBD2	TRBJ2-1	TGTGCCAGCACCCTCGAGCGGGATACCTACAATGAGCAGTTCTTC	CASTLERDTYNEQFF
few	TRBV5-1	.	TRBJ2-2	TGCGCCAGCAGCTTGGAACCCGACGGGGAGCTGTTTTTT	CASSLEPDGELFF
.	TRBV27	TRBD1	TRBJ2-7	TGTGCCAGCAGTTTATCGGGACAGACGAGGGAGCAGTACTTC	CASSLSGQTREQYF
.	TRBV7-9	.	TRBJ2-2	TGTGCCAGCAGCTTATTAACAGCGGCCACCGGGGAGCTGTTTTTT	CASSLLTAATGELFF
few	TRBV7-9	TRBD2	TRBJ2-5	TGTGCCAGCAGCTCTGGGCTAGCGGGCTTACAAGAGACCCAGTACTTC	CASSSGLAGLQETQYF
.	TRBV7-2	TRBD2	TRBJ2-1	TGTGCCAGCAGACAAGGACTAGCGGGGTCAGGTGAGCAGTTCTTC	CASRQGLAGSGEQFF
.	TRBV18	.	TRBJ2-3	TGTGCCAGCTCACCACCCTCTCAGAAGCAGTATTTT	CASSPPSQKQYF
.	TRBV29-1	TRBD2	TRBJ2-1	TGCAGCTTCACTCTAGCGGGAGGACTTGACAATGAGCAGTTCTTC	CSFTLAGGLDNEQFF
.	TRBV5-1	.	TRBJ2-2	TGCGCCAGCAGCTCTGTAGGACAGCTACGGCCCGGGGAGCTGTTTTTT	CASSSVGQLRPGELFF
few	TRBV5-1	.	TRBJ1-5	TGCGCCAGCAGCTTGGGTCTGGTTGGGGATCAGCCCCAGCATTTT	CASSLGLVGDQPQHF
few	TRBV11-2	.	TRBJ2-5	TGTGCCAGCAGCCCTGGGATTCAAGAGACCCAGTACTTC	CASSPGIQETQYF
.	TRBV4-1	TRBD1	TRBJ2-5	TGCGCCAGCAGCCAAAAGAGGGCCGGGACAGCAGAGACCCAGTACTTC	CASSQKRAGTAETQYF
few	TRBV20-1	.	TRBJ1-1	TGCAGTGCTAGAGAGGGTCTTCAGGCTTTCTTT	CSAREGLQAFF
few	TRBV5-1	.	TRBJ1-2	TGCGCCAGCAGCTTGGGCCTCGGGGGGCCCTTAGGCTACACCTTC	CASSLGLGGPLGYTF
few	TRBV7-2	.	TRBJ1-5	TGTGCCAGCAGCTTAGCTAAGAATCAGCCCCAGCATTTT	CASSLAKNQPQHF
.	TRBV30	.	TRBJ1-6	TGTGCCTGGAGTCCCCATGAGGCCTTGAGGAATTCACCCCTCCACTTT	CAWSPHEALRNSPLHF
.	TRBV9	TRBD2	TRBJ2-2	TGTGCCAGCAGCGTTGACCCTAGCGGGAGGGGTGCCACCGGGGAGCTGTTTTTT	CASSVDPSGRGATGELFF
once	TRBV7-9	.	TRBJ1-5	TGTGCCAGCAGCTTCAACGTTGGGTCCAGGAGACAGCCCCAGCATTTT	CASSFNVGSRRQPQHF